This T cell receptor beta chain is from a study of T cell responses to AZD1222 COVID-19 vaccine. Assay: immunoSEQ multiplex PCR; the TCRdb copy retains only in-frame clones and omits some. The table lists roughly 95,000 clones, about 93% of them singletons, with around 2.9% in the top ten. V shed 6 bases, J shed 4 bases, and the junction held 7 bases outside the gene matches. The CDR3 is 15 amino acids. Germline CDR1 reads MNHEY; CDR2 reads SMNVEV (reference sequence). The TCR sequence derives from an adult who received the AZD1222 COVID-19 vaccine. Material: peripheral blood, obtained 28 days after the second AZD1222 dose. The chain is built from TRBV27 and TRBJ2-1, with TRBD2 identical over 9 bases. This chain's CDR3 is CASSPERGVYNEQFF. The CDR3, as DNA: TGTGCCAGCAGCCCTGAGCGGGGGGTTTACAATGAGCAGTTCTTC.